The 10 T cell receptor beta chains given below trace back to one sample, sequenced in a study of T cell clonotyping in hematopoietic cell transplantation. Clones were read by immunoSEQ multiplex PCR, and TCRdb kept only the in-frame ones, dropping some. The table has about 36,000 clones, roughly 94% seen once. The time point was: recipient sample about 28 days before transplant, after cytoreduction. Material: peripheral blood mononuclear cells, obtained before stem cell transplant. These receptors were obtained from a middle-aged man with chronic myeloid leukemia. Some clones in this sample may be carry-over from other donors' samples.

V usage is TRBV10-3 and J usage is TRBJ2-7; the match to TRBD2 covers 8 bases. From germline, CDR1 is ENHRY and CDR2 SYGVKD. Germline trimming cut 8 bases from V and 3 bases from J; bases unmatched to any gene: 0. The CDR3 extends over 11 amino acids. The DNA for the CDR3 is TGTGCCATCCGGGGGGGCTACGAGCAGTACTTC. Residues: CAIRGGYEQYF.

The chain is built from TRBV2 and TRBJ1-2, with no clear D. Germline loops: CDR1 SNHLY, CDR2 FYNNEI. V was trimmed by 1 base and J by 7 bases, leaving 19 bases between them. This CDR3 is 16 amino acids long. The CDR3 nucleotides read TGTGCCAGCAGTGAAGTGGGTGGATCCCAATCGGGTGGCTACACCTTC. Protein: CASSEVGGSQSGGYTF. The full variable domain, rest sourced from reference TRBV2 and TRBJ1-2, is EPEVTQTPSHQVTQMGQEVILRCVPISNHLYFYWYRQILGQKVEFLVSFYNNEISEKSEIFDDQFSVERPDGSNFTLKIRSTKLEDSAMYFCASSEVGGSQSGGYTFGSGTRLTVV.

This chain uses TRBV7-2 with TRBJ2-1, with 9 nucleotides matching TRBD2. This CDR3 comprises 15 residues. The trim removed 5 bases at V and 9 bases at J, leaving 11 bases unmatched. The germline gives CDR1 SGHTA, CDR2 FQGNSA. CDR3 in amino acids: CASSPPAGGHGEQFF. In nucleotides, the CDR3 is TGTGCCAGCAGCCCACCAGCGGGGGGCCATGGTGAGCAGTTCTTC.

This sequence joins TRBV2 and TRBJ1-6; the match to TRBD1 covers 9 bases. Germline V gives CDR1 SNHLY, CDR2 FYNNEI. CDR3 length: 15 amino acids. The J segment lost 7 bases and the V segment lost 2 bases, leaving 3 bases of the junction unmatched. CDR3 in DNA: TGTGCCAGCAGTGAACATGGGACAGGGAATTCACCCCTCCACTTT. Translating it yields CASSEHGTGNSPLHF.

The chain links TRBV2 to TRBJ2-2; 10 bases agree with TRBD2. V was clipped by 7 bases and J by 1 base; unmatched bases: 3. CDR1 is SNHLY and CDR2 is FYNNEI in the germline V gene. The CDR3 contains 15 residues. CDR3 sequence: CASTRLAGNTGELFF. In DNA form, the CDR3 reads TGTGCCAGCACTCGACTAGCGGGGAACACCGGGGAGCTGTTTTTT.

The chain combines TRBV7-9 with TRBJ1-2; possible D gene TRBD1, 5 bases. There are 14 residues in the CDR3. Germline loops: CDR1 SEHNR, CDR2 FQNEAQ (reference sequence). With 8 bases removed from V and 8 bases from J, the gap between germline ends came to 21 bases. This CDR3 is CASSIGGFISGYTF. The CDR3 bases are TGTGCCAGCTCTATTGGGGGATTTATTAGCGGCTACACCTTC.

This clone was seen just once. The chain combines TRBV7-9 with TRBJ1-5, with D hard to call. V dropped 3 bases and J dropped 9 bases, with 18 bases sitting between them. CDR1 and CDR2 from the germline V gene are SEHNR and FQNEAQ (reference sequence). The CDR3 has 15 amino acids. The CDR3 bases are TGTGCCAGCAGCTTGGTCGATCCTCACCTCCGGCCCCAGCATTTT. Residues: CASSLVDPHLRPQHF.

V usage is TRBV6-1 and J usage is TRBJ1-5; TRBD1 aligns across 9 bases. Germline V CDR1 and CDR2: MNHNS, SASEGT. The trim removed 3 bases at V and 0 bases at J, leaving 6 bases unmatched. The CDR3 extends over 17 amino acids. CDR3 nucleotide sequence: TGTGCCAGCAGTGACGACGGGACAGGGCGTAGCAATCAGCCCCAGCATTTT. The encoded protein is CASSDDGTGRSNQPQHF.

This clone was observed a single time. This chain uses TRBV4-3 with TRBJ1-1, with D possibly being TRBD1 (5 bases). Germline CDR1 reads LGHNA; CDR2 reads YSLEER. This CDR3 contains 16 residues. Trimming took off 3 bases at V and 4 bases at J, with 18 bases between the two ends. The CDR3 reads CASSQRLGGAGTEAFF. In DNA, the CDR3 is TGCGCCAGCAGCCAGCGTCTGGGAGGGGCCGGCACTGAAGCTTTCTTT.

V usage is TRBV9 and J usage is TRBJ1-6; a weak D match, TRBD1 (5 bases). V gave up 0 bases and J gave up 9 bases, with 16 bases separating them. The germline V gene encodes CDR1 SGDLS and CDR2 YYNGEE. This CDR3 comprises 16 residues. The DNA of the CDR3 is TGTGCCAGCAGCGTAGAGATCACGGGGGTTGGTTCACCCCTCCACTTT. Translated, it gives CASSVEITGVGSPLHF. Looking up the rest from reference TRBV9 and TRBJ1-6 gives the full variable domain: DSGVTQTPKHLITATGQRVTLRCSPRSGDLSVYWYQQSLDQGLQFLIQYYNGEERAKGNILERFSAQQFPDLHSELNLSSLELGDSALYFCASSVEITGVGSPLHFGNGTRLTVT.